This TCR beta chain came from a study of vaccination effects on CD4 cells after COVID-19. Produced via immunoSEQ multiplex PCR; TCRdb's table is partial and in-frame only. The table lists 50,000 to 65,000 clones, around 75% of them singletons, with 2% to 2.5% in the top ten. Study-wide points: Infection- and vaccine-induced clones contracted markedly late after vaccination.

As to this clone: Its antigen is currently unknown.

V gave up 3 bases and J gave up 4 bases, with 12 bases separating them. The length of the CDR3 is 14 residues. Germline V CDR1 and CDR2: MDHEN, SYDVKM. With the ViraFEST assay, the study expanded antigen-specific CD4+ T cells using viral peptide pools, then sequenced them. Culturing for around ten days preceded CD4+ T cell isolation. Each culture well received under 2.5 million PBMC. These cells were then cultured in IMDM with about 10 IU/ml IL-2 and roughly 10 ug/ml peptides. At days 3 and 7, half of the medium was exchanged for IL-2 medium. The source material was CD4+ T cells from PBMCs cultured with HCoV-229E spike peptides, sampled before COVID-19 vaccination. The source of this sequence is a human donor who received a COVID-19 vaccine. This chain joins TRBV28 and TRBJ1-2; no clear D gene. The CDR3 sequence is CASSLIRSVYGYTF. In DNA, the CDR3 is TGTGCCAGCAGTTTGATCAGGTCGGTCTATGGCTACACCTTC.